This entry lists 8 T cell receptor beta chains sequenced from one sample in a study of CD8+CD57+ T cells in acquired aplastic anemia. Patients picked for sequencing had shown CD8+CD57+ cell expansion detected by flow cytometry. Template material for TCR beta VDJ and CDR3 profiling consisted of genomic DNA. TCRdb re-derived calls from the reads in MiXCR, one entry per CDR3 protein. This sample has under 150,000 distinct CDR3 sequences; approximately 40% occur once, and the top ten carry about 3%. The sequenced sample consisted of sorted CD4+, CD8+, or CD8+CD57+ T cells (not recorded which) from PBMCs. Receptor source: a human donor with aplastic anemia.

This clonotype was seen many times. The chain carries TRBV20-1 and TRBJ2-1, with 7 bases aligning to TRBD2. The CDR3 contains 15 residues. Trimming at V came to 0 bases and at J to 2 bases, leaving 4 bases not matched to a gene. Germline V CDR1 and CDR2: DFQATT, SNEGSKA (reference sequence). Written as DNA, the CDR3 is TGCAGTGCTAGAGATGGGGGGGGGACCTACAATGAGCAGTTCTTC. Amino acids: CSARDGGGTYNEQFF.

This clonotype occurred many times. The junction and the germline gene differ at one end; a read error may be behind it. The chain uses TRBV5-1 and TRBJ2-3, with 15 bases aligning to TRBD2. The germline gives CDR1 SGHRS, CDR2 YFSETQ. There are 16 residues in the CDR3. The CDR3 is CASTLRTSGGADTQYF. CDR3 bases: TGCGCCAGCACCTTGAGGACTAGCGGGGGGGCAGATACGCAGTATTTT.

A few counts support this clonotype. The chain employs TRBV18 and TRBJ2-5; D is ambiguous. The V and J ends lost 1 base and 5 bases respectively, with 5 bases between them. CDR1 and CDR2 from the germline V gene are KGHSH and LQKENI. There are 12 residues in the CDR3. The CDR3 sequence: CASSPQRETQYF. The CDR3 coding sequence is TGTGCCAGCTCACCACAACGGGAGACCCAGTACTTC.

This clonotype appeared a few times. The CDR3 is CAITNQGGQVTYGYTF. Written as DNA, the CDR3 is TGTGCCATCACTAACCAGGGCGGGCAGGTGACTTATGGCTACACCTTC. V is TRBV10-3 and J is TRBJ1-2, with D tentatively TRBD1 (5 bases). This CDR3 has 16 amino acids. Germline loops: CDR1 ENHRY, CDR2 SYGVKD. V was pared by 7 bases and J by 5 bases, with 23 bases between.

This clonotype was found a few times. The chain employs TRBV2 and TRBJ2-5; D possibly matches TRBD1 or TRBD2 (5 bases each). Germline V gene sequence: CDR1 SNHLY, CDR2 FYNNEI. V dropped 5 bases and J dropped 3 bases, with 13 bases sitting between them. The CDR3 is 14 residues long. CDR3 DNA sequence: TGTGCCAGCAGTCACGGGACGGCAAAAGAGACCCAGTACTTC. Amino acids: CASSHGTAKETQYF.

The chain is built from TRBV10-3 and TRBJ1-6; TRBD1 matches at 9 bases. The CDR3 sequence is 15 residues long. V gave up 6 bases and J gave up 7 bases; unmatched junction bases: 7. Per the germline V gene, CDR1 is ENHRY and CDR2 is SYGVKD. In DNA form, the CDR3 reads TGTGCCATCAGCCCGGGACAGGGCCCAAATTCACCCCTCCACTTT. Its translation is CAISPGQGPNSPLHF.

This clonotype has ten or more counts. V usage is TRBV10-3 and J usage is TRBJ1-1; D is undetermined. In germline, CDR1 is ENHRY, CDR2 SYGVKD. V lost 7 bases and J 3 bases, leaving 15 bases between the germline ends. The length of the CDR3 is 14 residues. The CDR3 spells CAITATKLDTEAFF. For the CDR3, the DNA is TGTGCCATCACCGCGACAAAGTTGGACACTGAAGCTTTCTTT.

This clonotype was detected many times. This chain links TRBV5-1 with TRBJ1-2; 8 bases are a match to TRBD1. This CDR3 is 14 amino acids long. V shed 4 bases, J shed 7 bases, and the junction held 9 bases outside the gene matches. The V gene's germline CDR1 is SGHRS and CDR2 YFSETQ. CDR3 in DNA: TGCGCCAGCAGCACAGGACAGGGTAGGGGTGGCTACACCTTC. This gives the protein CASSTGQGRGGYTF.